This record concerns one T cell receptor beta chain sequence. Its cognate antigen is unknown. This sample was taken from a study of a mutant IDH1 vaccine in newly diagnosed glioma. General study findings and limits: Among top peripheral T cell clonotypes, changes seemed unrelated to pseudoprogression.

The length of the CDR3 is 14 residues. Trimming removed 1 base from V and 5 bases from J, with 8 bases in between. Germline CDR1 reads SGHAT; CDR2 reads FQNNGV. Produced via immunoSEQ multiplex PCR; TCRdb's table is partial and in-frame only. The data hold around 29,000 clones, with about 85% observed a single time. Time point noted: week 23, last vaccination. In every dose of vaccine, 300 ug of mutant IDH1 20-mer peptide was given alongside topical imiquimod. Those who donated had recent WHO grade 3 or 4 IDH1-mutant, ATRX-lost astrocytomas. The sample here was PBMCs, taken from a glioma patient whose treatment included an IDH1 peptide vaccine. The chain uses TRBV11-2 and TRBJ1-4; D uncertain. The sequence was collected from a woman under 30 with glioma. DNA for the CDR3: TGTGCCAGCAGCTTAGGGGCCGCGAATGAAAAACTGTTTTTT. Amino acids: CASSLGAANEKLFF.